This T cell receptor (beta chain) was sequenced in a study of blood T cell repertoires in COVID-19. The CDR3 runs to 15 residues. V shed 2 bases and J 7 bases; nucleotides not matched to a gene: 6. Germline lookup yields CDR1 MNHNS and CDR2 SASEGT. Method: immunoSEQ multiplex PCR; TCRdb's copy keeps in-frame clones and lacks some. The sample has about 97,000 clones, approximately 90% seen once. J is TRBJ1-4 and V is TRBV6-1; 8 bases agree with TRBD1. Sequenced sample: peripheral blood. This TCR derives from a man aged 55 to 70 with acute or convalescent COVID-19. The CDR3 coding sequence is TGTGCCAGCAGTGAACAGGACAGGGTGGGTGAAAAACTGTTTTTT. It codes for CASSEQDRVGEKLFF.